This TCR beta chain was recorded in a study of monozygotic twins with inflammatory bowel disease. The germline V gene has CDR1 DFQATT and CDR2 SNEGSKA (reference sequence). This CDR3 contains 13 residues. General study results and limits: Twins with IBD had fewer clonotypes in common with others than healthy twins, particularly during disease activity.

Following a re-call of the 5' RACE reads, TCRdb has one entry per CDR3 protein and lacks DNA. The data show some 150,000 distinct CDR3 sequences, and the top ten clones hold roughly 2.4%. One blood sample of around 2.5 ml was taken from each donor. As concerns this clonotype: Its specificity is not known.

The clonotype originates from a human donor with ulcerative colitis or Crohn's disease, or a healthy co-twin of an affected twin (not recorded which). The specimen sequenced was blood. The chain recombines TRBV20-1 with TRBJ2-7; without DNA, the TCRdb call of TRBD2 cannot be checked. The chain's CDR3 is CSARTSGGYEQYF.